These 21 T cell receptor beta chains were sequenced from one sample in a study of tumor-infiltrating lymphocytes in primary liver carcinoma. RNA and DNA were co-extracted from around 20-30 mg of unsorted bulk tissue. The input was approximately 500 ng total RNA; TCR beta cDNA was made from it with a constant-region primer. ARM-PCR, slightly modified, supplied the TCR beta libraries through three nested multiplex PCR rounds. Rounds one and two of PCR, each of roughly 10 cycles, were primed with TRBV1-TRBV30 forward primers and a C-beta reverse primer. TCRdb re-analysed the multiplex PCR reads in MiXCR, keeping a single row per CDR3 protein. The sample lists more than 100,000 distinct CDR3 sequences, 55% to 65% occurring once. The material sequenced was liver tumor tissue from sampling region 1. The subset was: tumor region T1, superior pole. The receptor set was obtained from a woman in her fifties or sixties with primary liver carcinoma and hepatitis B virus infection.

At least ten counts were recorded for this clonotype. The chain carries TRBV4-1 and TRBJ2-7; 15 nucleotides agree with TRBD2. Germline CDR1 and CDR2: MGHRA and YSYEKL. The CDR3 spans 18 residues. J gave up 5 bases and V 0 bases, and 8 bases lay outside the gene matches. Written as DNA, the CDR3 is TGCGCCAGCAGCCAAGAAATGGGGACTAGCGGGAGGAGGCACGAGCAGTACTTC. Amino acids: CASSQEMGTSGRRHEQYF.

A remark on this clonotype: This may be a read error, as it is one base from a much larger clone. The chain is built from TRBV6-5 and TRBJ2-5; possibly TRBD1 or TRBD2 for D (5 bases each). Germline V CDR1 and CDR2: MNHEY, SVGAGI. CDR3 length: 14 amino acids. Trimming took off 2 bases at V and 6 bases at J, with 13 bases between the two ends. Here the CDR3 reads CASSYPGAVKTQYF. DNA of the CDR3: TGTGCCAGCAGTTACCCCGGGGCCGTAAAGACCCAGTACTTC.

As for this clonotype: A much bigger clone sits one base away, suggesting this may be a read error. This CDR3 is missing its conserved last phenylalanine or tryptophan, likely due to a read error. The V gene is TRBV12-3 or TRBV12-4, the J gene TRBJ1-1; 8 bases fit TRBD1. The CDR3 is made up of 13 amino acids. Trimming removed 7 bases from V and 5 bases from J; junction bases left unmatched: 6. CDR3: CASIQGAGTEAFL. CDR3 coding DNA: TGTGCCAGCATCCAGGGGGCTGGAACTGAAGCTTTCCTT.

This chain links TRBV7-9 with TRBJ1-5; 7 bases line up with TRBD1. With V trimmed by 5 bases and J by 9 bases, 13 bases remained unmatched. The length of the CDR3 is 15 residues. The germline V gene has CDR1 SEHNR and CDR2 FQNEAQ (reference sequence). This CDR3 reads CASSPGQSPHLPQHF. In DNA, the CDR3 is TGTGCCAGCAGCCCGGGACAGTCGCCTCATCTGCCCCAGCATTTT.

As to this clonotype: As the CDR3 is not closed by the conserved phenylalanine or tryptophan, this likely results from a read error. The rearrangement links TRBV11-2 to TRBJ2-1, with a possible D match to TRBD2 (5 bases). CDR1 and CDR2 (germline): SGHAT, FQNNGV. The CDR3 spans 14 residues. The CDR3 bases are TGTGCCAGCAACTTAGGGCTAGCCTTCAATGAGCAGTTCTCC. This sequence encodes CASNLGLAFNEQFS.

A word on this clonotype: A much larger clonotype is one base distant, so this may be a read error. A read error is likely, as this CDR3 ends without the conserved phenylalanine or tryptophan. The rearrangement joins TRBV4-1 to TRBJ2-1; TRBD2 aligns across 7 bases. Losses at the gene ends were 5 bases for V and 8 bases for J; bases not matched to a gene: 21. The CDR3 extends over 18 amino acids. The germline CDR1 and CDR2 sequences are MGHRA and YSYEKL. CDR3 bases: TGCGCCAGCAGCGAAGGGGACGGAGCGGGAATGGTCTTAGATGAGCAGTTCATC. This gives the protein CASSEGDGAGMVLDEQFI.

A remark on this clonotype: With a much larger clone just one base away, this may be a read error. This chain links TRBV10-3 with TRBJ2-1, with D maybe TRBD2 (6 bases). The CDR3 sequence is 13 residues long. In germline, CDR1 is ENHRY, CDR2 SYGVKD. CDR3 residues: CAIRSEGVGELFF. The CDR3 region has the DNA TGTGCCATCAGGTCGGAGGGAGTGGGTGAGCTGTTCTTC.

This clonotype was found once. One end of the junction is discordant with germline, which a read error may explain. V and J are TRBV28 and TRBJ2-3, with D perhaps given as TRBD1 or TRBD2 (5 bases each). CDR3 length: 13 residues. Germline V CDR1 and CDR2: MDHEN, SYDVKM. CDR3 protein: CVYGAKGPDTQYF. The CDR3 region has the DNA TGTGTCTACGGGGCAAAGGGTCCAGATACGCAGTATTTC.

J is TRBJ1-5 and V is TRBV12-3 or TRBV12-4, with D hard to call. This CDR3 spans 15 amino acids. Trimming took off 1 base at V and 3 bases at J, with 10 bases between the two ends. The CDR3 is CASSLVLSANQPQHF. In DNA, the CDR3 is TGTGCCAGCAGTTTAGTCTTGTCAGCCAATCAGCCCCAGCATTTT.

A remark on this clonotype: One junction end does not reproduce the germline sequence, and a read error may be involved. This rearrangement joins TRBV14 to TRBJ2-5; no reliable D call. The CDR3 consists of 15 residues. The germline CDR1 and CDR2 sequences are SGHDN and FVKESK. The DNA for the CDR3 is TGTGCCAGCGGCCAAGATCTATCCATTCAAGAGACCCAGTACTTC. Encoded protein: CASGQDLSIQETQYF. Using reference TRBV14 and TRBJ2-5 for the parts outside the CDR3, the full variable domain is EAGVTQFPSHSVIEKGQTVTLRCDPISGHDNLYWYRRVMGKEIKFLLHFVKESKQDESGMPNNRFLAERTGGTYSTLKVQPAELEDSGVYFCASGQDLSIQETQYFGPGTRLLVL.

V gene TRBV5-5 combines with J gene TRBJ2-3, with TRBD2 identical over 13 bases. With V trimmed by 6 bases and J by 5 bases, 9 bases remained unmatched. This CDR3 spans 16 amino acids. Germline V CDR1 and CDR2: SGHKS, YYEKEE (reference sequence). The CDR3 region is CASTSELAGGRDTQYF. The CDR3 DNA reads as TGTGCCAGCACCTCGGAACTAGCGGGAGGGAGAGATACGCAGTATTTT.

V is TRBV7-3 and J is TRBJ1-5; 8 bases align to TRBD1. This CDR3 comprises 15 residues. Germline values: CDR1 SGHTA, CDR2 FQGTGA. Trimming at V came to 5 bases and at J to 2 bases, leaving 5 bases not matched to a gene. The chain's CDR3 is CASSRQGMGNQPQHF. The CDR3 DNA reads as TGTGCCAGCAGCAGACAGGGGATGGGCAATCAGCCCCAGCATTTT. The variable domain in full, with the rest retrieved from reference TRBV7-3 and TRBJ1-5, is GAGVSQTPSNKVTEKGKYVELRCDPISGHTALYWYRQSLGQGPEFLIYFQGTGAADDSGLPNDRFFAVRPEGSVSTLKIQRTERGDSAVYLCASSRQGMGNQPQHFGDGTRLSIL.

This rearrangement joins TRBV29-1 to TRBJ1-2; tentatively, D is TRBD1 (6 bases). Deletions cut 8 bases from V and 3 bases from J, with 16 bases between. Germline assignment: CDR1 SQVTM and CDR2 ANQGSEA. This CDR3 has 13 amino acids. The DNA for the CDR3 is TGCAGCACCGGCCGGGGGGGCGACTATGGCTACACCTTC. This translates into CSTGRGGDYGYTF.

As regards this clonotype: This may be a read error, as it is one base from a much larger clone. The V and J genes are TRBV6-5 and TRBJ2-5, with 9 bases fitting TRBD1. The CDR3 contains 16 residues. Germline V gives CDR1 MNHEY, CDR2 SVGAGI. CDR3 in amino acids: CTSSYRGLGLGETQYF. The CDR3 nucleotides read TGTACCAGCAGTTACAGGGGGCTAGGACTGGGAGAGACCCAGTACTTC.

This clonotype has a handful of counts. A much larger clone sits a single nucleotide away, making a read error possible. V usage is TRBV29-1 and J usage is TRBJ2-7; 13 positions match TRBD2. V gave up 6 bases and J gave up 6 bases; unmatched junction bases: 11. The CDR3 runs 15 residues. Per the germline V gene, CDR1 is SQVTM and CDR2 is ANQGSEA. CDR3 residues: CSVAGTSGTWGEQYF. CDR3 sequence (DNA): TGCAGCGTCGCCGGGACTAGCGGGACATGGGGCGAGCAGTACTTC.

V gene TRBV5-1 combines with J gene TRBJ2-4; 8 bases line up with TRBD1. This CDR3 region has 15 residues. The germline CDR1 and CDR2 sequences are SGHRS and YFSETQ. The J segment lost 6 bases and the V segment lost 4 bases, leaving 9 bases of the junction unmatched. CDR3: CASSPSTGGRNIQYF. The CDR3 DNA sequence: TGCGCCAGCAGCCCTAGTACAGGGGGGCGAAACATTCAGTACTTC.

In its sample, this clonotype was seen a few times. The chain uses TRBV12-3 or TRBV12-4 and TRBJ2-5; perhaps TRBD1 as D (5 bases). This CDR3 spans 13 amino acids. V lost 8 bases to trimming and J lost 9 bases, with 19 bases between them. CDR3 sequence: CASGTDRARAQYF. CDR3 DNA sequence: TGTGCCAGCGGTACGGATAGGGCCAGGGCCCAGTACTTC.

This clonotype occurred many times. The rearrangement links TRBV12-3 or TRBV12-4 to TRBJ1-1, with D perhaps TRBD1 (5 bases). With 6 bases removed from V and 1 base from J, the gap between germline ends came to 9 bases. The CDR3 is made up of 13 amino acids. CDR3 loop: CASSTTENTEAFF. CDR3 sequence (DNA): TGTGCCAGCAGCACGACAGAGAACACTGAAGCTTTCTTT.

The chain employs TRBV7-9 and TRBJ1-1, with unresolved D. CDR3 length: 14 residues. V was cut by 1 base and J by 1 base, with 7 bases left in between. Germline loops: CDR1 SEHNR, CDR2 FQNEAQ (reference sequence). In DNA, the CDR3 is TGTGCCAGCAGCTTAGTTTCAGGGAACACTGAAGCTTTCTTT. Translated: CASSLVSGNTEAFF.

Regarding this clonotype: At one end the junction does not follow the germline gene, possibly because of a read error. J is TRBJ1-1 and V is TRBV28, with a weak D call TRBD1 (6 bases). There are 13 residues in the CDR3. CDR1 and CDR2 (germline): MDHEN, SYDVKM. CDR3 region: CSSSLGDKSDAFF. The CDR3 DNA is TGTTCCAGCAGTTTGGGGGACAAATCAGATGCTTTCTTT. Full variable domain (missing parts from reference TRBV28 and TRBJ1-1): DVKVTQSSRYLVKRTGEKVFLECVQDMDHENMFWYRQDPGLGLRLIYFSYDVKMKEKGDIPEGYSVSREKKERFSLILESASTNQTSMYLCSSSLGDKSDAFFGQGTRLTVV.

Points on this clonotype: With a much larger clone just one base away, this may be a read error. J is TRBJ2-2 and V is TRBV29-1; D perhaps matches TRBD2 (6 bases). The V and J ends lost 5 bases and 9 bases respectively, with 13 bases between them. Germline-derived CDR1 and CDR2 are SQVTM and ANQGSEA. This CDR3 has 12 amino acids. In DNA, the CDR3 is TGCAGCGTTTATGCGGGAACCAGGGAGCTGTTTTTT. The encoded protein is CSVYAGTRELFF.